Presented here are 23 T cell receptor beta chains from one specimen sequenced in a study of blood T cell repertoires in COVID-19. The protocol was immunoSEQ multiplex PCR, while the TCRdb copy is restricted to in-frame clones and leaves out a portion. The data show roughly 190,000 clones, 86% seen once. The sequenced sample was PBMCs or T cells enriched from blood (not recorded which). These receptors originate from a woman aged 40 to 50 in a cohort exposed to, infected with or recovered from COVID-19 (not recorded which).

This chain connects TRBV4-3 to TRBJ2-1; 8 bases agree with TRBD2. The germline V gene has CDR1 LGHNA and CDR2 YSLEER. The CDR3 is 15 amino acids. J gave up 4 bases and V 1 base, and 3 bases lay outside the gene matches. The CDR3 nucleotides read TGCGCCAGCAGCCAAGGGGTAGCGGGGTACAATGAGCAGTTCTTC. This encodes CASSQGVAGYNEQFF.

The rearrangement joins TRBV29-1 to TRBJ1-2, with D possibly matching TRBD1 (6 bases). The ends were cut back, 5 bases at V and 4 bases at J, with 14 bases in the middle. Germline loops: CDR1 SQVTM, CDR2 ANQGSEA. This CDR3 has 13 amino acids. The CDR3 nucleotides read TGCAGCGTTCCTACAGGGACCTTCTATGGCTACACCTTC. Its protein is CSVPTGTFYGYTF. The full variable domain, its missing parts supplied by reference TRBV29-1 and TRBJ1-2, is SAVISQKPSRDICQRGTSLTIQCQVDSQVTMMFWYRQQPGQSLTLIATANQGSEATYESGFVIDKFPISRPNLTFSTLTVSNMSPEDSSIYLCSVPTGTFYGYTFGSGTRLTVV.

The rearrangement joins TRBV4-2 to TRBJ2-3, with 11 bases fitting TRBD1. This CDR3 contains 15 residues. V trimming: 4 bases; J trimming: 3 bases; junction bases outside the gene matches: 3. From germline, CDR1 is LGHNA and CDR2 YNFKEQ. The CDR3 protein is CASSPRDRGTDTQYF. CDR3 nucleotide sequence: TGTGCCAGCAGCCCCCGGGACAGGGGGACAGATACGCAGTATTTT.

The rearrangement links TRBV19 to TRBJ1-5; the match to TRBD1 covers 7 bases. The CDR3 covers 14 residues. Germline V CDR1 and CDR2: LNHDA, SQIVND (reference sequence). J lost 6 bases, V lost 5 bases, and 7 bases had no gene match. This CDR3 is CASSFGQAGQPQHF. The CDR3 DNA follows: TGTGCCAGTAGTTTTGGACAGGCGGGTCAGCCCCAGCATTTT.

This clone has more than one count but fewer than ten. DNA for the CDR3: TGTGCCAGCCGACAGGGTTGGAACACTGAAGCTTTCTTT. The encoded protein is CASRQGWNTEAFF. The J gene is TRBJ1-1, the V gene TRBV19, with TRBD1 matching 7 bases. There are 13 residues in the CDR3. Germline CDR1 reads LNHDA; CDR2 reads SQIVND (reference sequence). With V trimmed by 9 bases and J by 1 base, 5 bases remained unmatched.

This clone turned up a few times. The rearrangement links TRBV27 to TRBJ2-1; tentative D call: TRBD2 (6 bases). This CDR3 is 13 amino acids long. V lost 7 bases and J lost 4, with 11 bases in between. Germline V lookup: CDR1 MNHEY, CDR2 SMNVEV (reference sequence). In DNA form, the CDR3 reads TGTGCCAGCACTTCGGGGGAGTACAATGAGCAGTTCTTC. Its protein is CASTSGEYNEQFF.

The chain employs TRBV5-6 and TRBJ2-1; D possibly corresponds to TRBD1 (5 bases). Germline values: CDR1 SGHDT, CDR2 YYEEEE. This CDR3 spans 13 amino acids. V lost 0 bases and J lost 12, with 13 bases in between. The CDR3 bases are TGTGCCAGCAGCTTGGTTTCTAGGGGTAGGCAGTTCTTC. Translated, it gives CASSLVSRGRQFF.

The V and J genes are TRBV7-8 and TRBJ2-7, with D possibly being TRBD1 (6 bases). The CDR3 is 13 amino acids. Germline V gives CDR1 SGHVS, CDR2 FQNEAQ. V dropped 5 bases and J dropped 6 bases, with 14 bases sitting between them. The CDR3 protein is CASSADPGAEQYF. The CDR3 DNA follows: TGTGCCAGCAGCGCAGATCCAGGGGCCGAGCAGTACTTC.

This clone was recorded a few times. The rearrangement uses TRBV6-5 and TRBJ1-5; unclear D gene. CDR1 and CDR2 from the germline V gene are MNHEY and SVGAGI. Trimming stripped 4 bases from V and 2 bases from J, with 6 bases between. This CDR3 is 13 amino acids long. In DNA form, the CDR3 reads TGTGCCAGCAGTTCATCGGGCAATCAGCCCCAGCATTTT. This gives the protein CASSSSGNQPQHF.

This clone appeared once. The rearrangement uses TRBV25-1 and TRBJ2-4, with D perhaps matching TRBD2 (6 bases). Germline CDR1 reads MGHDK; CDR2 reads SYGVNS. Trimming shortened V by 4 bases and J by 3 bases, and 10 bases separated the two germline ends. The length of the CDR3 is 14 residues. The CDR3, as DNA: TGTGCCAGCAGTGTAGGTAGCGGCAAAAACATTCAGTACTTC. It translates to CASSVGSGKNIQYF.

The genes are TRBV5-1 and TRBJ2-5; unclear D gene. Germline values: CDR1 SGHRS, CDR2 YFSETQ. V was shortened by 0 bases and J by 0 bases, with 6 bases between the two germline ends. The CDR3 has 14 amino acids. The CDR3 sequence: CASSLGQNQETQYF. The DNA of the CDR3 is TGCGCCAGCAGCTTGGGACAAAACCAAGAGACCCAGTACTTC.

This clone appeared once. The chain couples TRBV11-3 to TRBJ1-2; D not resolved. CDR3 length equals 13 residues. The V gene lost 4 bases and the J gene lost 1 base, with 7 bases spanning the gap. CDR1 is SGHNT and CDR2 is YENEEA in the germline V gene. This chain's CDR3 is CASSSEGNYGYTF. The CDR3 DNA follows: TGTGCCAGCAGCTCGGAGGGTAACTATGGCTACACCTTC.

The chain links TRBV3-1 (or the pseudogene TRBV3-2) to TRBJ2-1; D may be TRBD1 (6 bases). The length of the CDR3 is 13 residues. Trimming pared 6 bases from V and 3 bases from J, leaving 9 bases between. Germline values: CDR1 LGHDT, CDR2 YNNKEL (reference sequence). The CDR3 DNA reads TGTGCCAGCAGGGGGGCACTCTACAATGAGCAGTTCTTC. Its translation: CASRGALYNEQFF.

In its sample, this clone was seen a few times. The rearrangement links TRBV7-2 to TRBJ1-5, with TRBD1 matching 7 bases. Unmatched junction bases numbered 2, after V lost 4 bases and J lost 2 bases. From germline, CDR1 is SGHTA and CDR2 FQGNSA. The CDR3 length is 14 residues. The CDR3, as DNA: TGTGCCAGCAGCTCTGACAGGGGCAATCAGCCCCAGCATTTT. Translated: CASSSDRGNQPQHF. The variable domain in full, with the rest retrieved from reference TRBV7-2 and TRBJ1-5, is GAGVSQSPSNKVTEKGKDVELRCDPISGHTALYWYRQSLGQGLEFLIYFQGNSAPDKSGLPSDRFSAERTGGSVSTLTIQRTQQEDSAVYLCASSSDRGNQPQHFGDGTRLSIL.

This clone was picked up a small number of times. The V call is TRBV2, the J call TRBJ2-7, with D hard to call. Germline V CDR1 and CDR2: SNHLY, FYNNEI. This CDR3 spans 12 amino acids. V was shortened by 7 bases and J by 1 base, with 8 bases between the two germline ends. CDR3 sequence: CASTGRSYEQYF. In DNA, the CDR3 is TGTGCCAGCACAGGCAGATCCTACGAGCAGTACTTC.

The chain recombines TRBV5-1 with TRBJ1-1, with D possibly matching TRBD1 (5 bases). CDR3 length: 14 amino acids. Germline-derived CDR1 and CDR2 are SGHRS and YFSETQ. V lost 8 bases, J lost 4 bases, and 18 bases lay in between. CDR3 DNA sequence: TGCGCCAGTCGTAGCAGGGAAGGTAGCACTGAAGCTTTCTTT. Amino acids: CASRSREGSTEAFF.

The chain uses TRBV19 and TRBJ1-2; TRBD1 aligns across 11 bases. Germline-derived CDR1 and CDR2 are LNHDA and SQIVND (reference sequence). The CDR3 covers 18 residues. The J segment lost 0 bases and the V segment lost 2 bases, leaving 8 bases of the junction unmatched. The CDR3 loop reads CASSIRGQGALPNYGYTF. CDR3 coding DNA: TGTGCCAGTAGTATACGAGGACAGGGGGCGCTTCCTAACTATGGCTACACCTTC.

V is TRBV6-4 and J is TRBJ2-3; the match to TRBD2 covers 9 bases. There are 15 residues in the CDR3. Germline CDR1 and CDR2: MRHNA and SNTAGT. J gave up 2 bases and V 2 bases, and 2 bases lay outside the gene matches. CDR3: CASSDQRGDTDTQYF. In DNA, the CDR3 is TGTGCCAGCAGTGACCAGCGGGGGGACACAGATACGCAGTATTTT.

This clone was observed once. V usage is TRBV13 and J usage is TRBJ1-5; D remains ambiguous. Looked up from germline, CDR1 is PRHDT and CDR2 is FYEKMQ (reference sequence). The CDR3 sequence is 15 residues long. The V end lost 5 bases, the J end lost 5 bases, and 16 bases lay between the germline ends. DNA for the CDR3: TGTGCCAGCAGCGCGTCGACTGCTGTCGATCAGCCCCAGCATTTT. Translation: CASSASTAVDQPQHF.

This clone showed up just a few times. The genes are TRBV19 and TRBJ1-3; D ambiguous. The CDR3 has 16 residues. Trimming pared 5 bases from V and 0 bases from J, leaving 14 bases between. Germline loops: CDR1 LNHDA, CDR2 SQIVND (reference sequence). This chain's CDR3 is CASSLRRENSGNTIYF. Here the CDR3 DNA reads TGTGCCAGTAGTCTCCGAAGGGAGAACTCTGGAAACACCATATATTTT.

This sequence joins TRBV6-1 and TRBJ2-7, with 7 bases identical to TRBD1. The CDR3 consists of 14 residues. Unmatched junction bases numbered 5, after V lost 1 base and J lost 5 bases. Per germline, CDR1 MNHNS and CDR2 SASEGT. DNA of the CDR3: TGTGCCAGCAGTGAAGTGACAGGGATCGACGAGCAGTACTTC. Translating it yields CASSEVTGIDEQYF.

The CDR3 DNA reads TGTGCCAGCAGTTGGGGCGGTGAAGCTTTCTTT. As protein: CASSWGGEAFF. This chain uses TRBV27 with TRBJ1-1, with D maybe TRBD1 (5 bases). The germline V and J ends were trimmed by 4 bases and 7 bases, with 7 bases remaining between them. Germline CDR1 MNHEY, CDR2 SMNVEV (reference sequence). This CDR3 comprises 11 residues.

The chain carries TRBV29-1 and TRBJ1-2, with 7 bases identical to TRBD1. V shed 6 bases and J 4 bases; nucleotides not matched to a gene: 8. CDR1 is SQVTM, CDR2 ANQGSEA, per germline. The CDR3 is 13 amino acids. CDR3 protein: CSVQIPGGYGYTF. The CDR3 bases are TGCAGCGTCCAAATCCCAGGGGGCTATGGCTACACCTTC.